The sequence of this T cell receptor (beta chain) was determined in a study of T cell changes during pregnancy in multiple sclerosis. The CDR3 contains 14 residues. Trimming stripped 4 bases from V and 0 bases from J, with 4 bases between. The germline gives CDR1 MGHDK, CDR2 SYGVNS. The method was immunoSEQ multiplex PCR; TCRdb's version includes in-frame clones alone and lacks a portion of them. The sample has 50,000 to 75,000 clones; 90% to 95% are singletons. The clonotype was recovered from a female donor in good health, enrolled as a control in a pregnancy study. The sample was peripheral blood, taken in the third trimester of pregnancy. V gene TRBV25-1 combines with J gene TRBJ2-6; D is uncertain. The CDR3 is CASSGHSGANVLTF. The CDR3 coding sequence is TGTGCCAGCAGTGGGCACTCTGGGGCCAACGTCCTGACTTTC. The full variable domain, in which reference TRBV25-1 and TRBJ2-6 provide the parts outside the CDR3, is EADIYQTPRYLVIGTGKKITLECSQTMGHDKMYWYQQDPGMELHLIHYSYGVNSTEKGDLSSESTVSRIRTEHFPLTLESARPSHTSQYLCASSGHSGANVLTFGAGSRLTVL.